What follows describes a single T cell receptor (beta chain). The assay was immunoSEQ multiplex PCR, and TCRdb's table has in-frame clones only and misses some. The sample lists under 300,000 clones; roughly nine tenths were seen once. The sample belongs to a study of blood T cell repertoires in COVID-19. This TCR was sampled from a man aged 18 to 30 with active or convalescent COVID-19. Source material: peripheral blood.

The CDR3 DNA follows: TGTGCCAGCAGCCCGGGACTAGCGGGGATCTACAATGAGCAGTTCTTC. It codes for CASSPGLAGIYNEQFF. The rearrangement uses TRBV7-9 and TRBJ2-1, with 13 bases identical to TRBD2. Losses at the gene ends were 5 bases for V and 3 bases for J; bases not matched to a gene: 4. The CDR3 is 16 amino acids. Germline V gives CDR1 SEHNR, CDR2 FQNEAQ (reference sequence).